Listed here are 24 T cell receptor beta chains from one sample, sequenced in a study of CXCR3-negative and CXCR3-positive naive CD8 T cells. The libraries of TRB cDNA were constructed through 5' RACE using UMI labels. TCRdb reanalyzed the 5' RACE reads, giving one entry per CDR3 protein sequence and no DNA. Its clone listing holds around 6,000 distinct CDR3 sequences. Material: naive CXCR3- CD8+ T cells from blood. Subset here: CD45RO-CCR7+CD27+CD95- naive CD8+ T cells lacking CXCR3 (TNR3-). These receptor sequences come from a human donor in good health. Some clones in this sample may be carry-over from other donors' samples.

The rearrangement links TRBV5-1 to TRBJ2-7; TCRdb indicates TRBD1, and absent DNA this call remains unverified. CDR1 SGHRS and CDR2 YFSETQ come from the germline V gene. This CDR3 is 14 amino acids long. CDR3 in amino acids: CASSFGTGEYEQYF.

This clonotype is identified as medium-sized (0.01 to 0.1%) from frequency. The genes are TRBV7-9 and TRBJ2-1. Per germline, CDR1 SEHNR and CDR2 FQNEAQ (reference sequence). CDR3 size: 15 residues. The CDR3 reads CASSLEAGKYNEQFF.

This clonotype is medium-sized by frequency. This chain connects TRBV7-9 to TRBJ2-7; there is no DNA to check the TCRdb D call of TRBD1. Germline V gene data show CDR1 as SEHNR and CDR2 as FQNEAQ (reference sequence). The CDR3 runs 14 residues. CDR3 amino acids: CASSLEGTGYEQYF.

The gene calls are TRBV4-2 and TRBJ2-5. CDR1 and CDR2 (germline): LGHNA, YNFKEQ. This CDR3 comprises 15 residues. Here the CDR3 reads CASSQEGQSQETQYF.

This clonotype is deemed medium-sized by its frequency. The chain employs TRBV29-1 and TRBJ1-2; TCRdb's assignment of TRBD1 cannot be checked, as there is no DNA. Germline CDR1 is SQVTM and CDR2 is ANQGSEA. The CDR3 length is 19 residues. The CDR3 sequence: CSVEDRGTGDETFNYGYTF. Full variable domain (outside the CDR3, taken from reference TRBV29-1 and TRBJ1-2): SAVISQKPSRDICQRGTSLTIQCQVDSQVTMMFWYRQQPGQSLTLIATANQGSEATYESGFVIDKFPISRPNLTFSTLTVSNMSPEDSSIYLCSVEDRGTGDETFNYGYTFGSGTRLTVV.

This clonotype ranks as medium-sized in terms of frequency. This chain links TRBV12-3 or TRBV12-4 with TRBJ2-5. The length of the CDR3 is 12 residues. CDR3 region: CASSSLQETQYF.

Measured by frequency, this clonotype is medium-sized (0.01 to 0.1%). The chain joins TRBV20-1 to TRBJ2-7; the TRBD2 assignment by TCRdb is unverifiable without DNA. Germline assignment: CDR1 DFQATT and CDR2 SNEGSKA (reference sequence). The CDR3 consists of 14 residues. Here the CDR3 reads CSARLAGGRDEQYF.

This clonotype is classed as medium-sized (0.01 to 0.1%) by frequency. V and J are TRBV7-2 and TRBJ1-5; TCRdb indicates TRBD1, and absent DNA this call remains unverified. This CDR3 is 17 amino acids long. Germline V gene sequence: CDR1 SGHTA, CDR2 FQGNSA. The CDR3 reads CASSLSFTQGASQPQHF.

This chain uses TRBV30 with TRBJ1-2; the TCRdb call, TRBD1, lacks DNA for checking. Germline assignment: CDR1 GTSNPN and CDR2 SVGIG (reference sequence). The CDR3 runs to 14 residues. The CDR3 here is CAWNPGQGIYGYTF. Supplemented by reference TRBV30 and TRBJ1-2, the full variable domain reads SQTIHQWPATLVQPVGSPLSLECTVEGTSNPNLYWYRQAAGRGLQLLFYSVGIGQISSEVPQNLSASRPQDRQFILSSKKLLLSDSGFYLCAWNPGQGIYGYTFGSGTRLTVV.

The chain combines TRBV12-5 with TRBJ2-3; TCRdb designates TRBD1, a call that cannot be tested without DNA. This CDR3 contains 15 residues. Germline CDR1 LGHNT, CDR2 FRNRAP. This chain's CDR3 is CASGERAGGVDTQYF.

This clonotype is called medium-sized based on its frequency. This chain links TRBV25-1 with TRBJ2-3. The CDR3 is 14 residues long. CDR1 and CDR2 (germline): MGHDK, SYGVNS. This CDR3 is CASSVGGSTDTQYF. The full variable domain, rest sourced from reference TRBV25-1 and TRBJ2-3, is EADIYQTPRYLVIGTGKKITLECSQTMGHDKMYWYQQDPGMELHLIHYSYGVNSTEKGDLSSESTVSRIRTEHFPLTLESARPSHTSQYLCASSVGGSTDTQYFGPGTRLTVL.

This clonotype is medium-sized by frequency. The chain combines TRBV12-3 or TRBV12-4 with TRBJ2-3. The CDR3 sequence is 12 residues long. The CDR3 here is CASSFSTDTQYF.

This clonotype shows up as medium-sized by frequency. The V and J genes are TRBV5-5 and TRBJ2-5; the D call of TRBD1 rests on TCRdb alone, since no DNA is present to check it. Germline V gene sequence: CDR1 SGHKS, CDR2 YYEKEE (reference sequence). The CDR3 has 17 residues. The CDR3 reads CASSLRLGQVILETQYF. Variable domain in full (rest from reference TRBV5-5 and TRBJ2-5): DAGVTQSPTHLIKTRGQQVTLRCSPISGHKSVSWYQQVLGQGPQFIFQYYEKEERGRGNFPDRFSARQFPNYSSELNVNALLLGDSALYLCASSLRLGQVILETQYFGPGTRLLVL.

This rearrangement joins TRBV20-1 to TRBJ1-6; lacking DNA, the TRBD1 call made by TCRdb goes unchecked. The CDR3 contains 14 residues. The germline gives CDR1 DFQATT, CDR2 SNEGSKA (reference sequence). The CDR3 loop is CSARGADSNSPLHF.

The V gene is TRBV6-6, the J gene TRBJ2-3; TCRdb's D call, TRBD1, is unchecked because there is no DNA. The CDR3 is 12 amino acids. Looked up from germline, CDR1 is MNHNY and CDR2 is SVGAGI (reference sequence). The CDR3 spells CARNHRGPQQYF.

This chain links TRBV7-2 with TRBJ2-7; TCRdb's D call, TRBD2, is unchecked because there is no DNA. This CDR3 has 13 residues. CDR1 SGHTA and CDR2 FQGNSA come from the germline V gene. The CDR3 protein is CASSLGLRYEQYF.

The rearrangement joins TRBV4-1 to TRBJ2-7; the TRBD2 assignment by TCRdb is unverifiable without DNA. CDR1 MGHRA and CDR2 YSYEKL come from the germline V gene. The CDR3 contains 16 residues. CDR3 residues: CASSPRTSGRNREQYF.

The chain carries TRBV7-6 and TRBJ2-7. CDR3 length: 16 amino acids. Germline CDR1 reads SGHVS; CDR2 reads FNYEAQ. The CDR3 spells CASSPYPSGRAYEQYF.

The chain combines TRBV27 with TRBJ2-2; TCRdb reports TRBD2, a call that lacks DNA to check it against. The CDR3 contains 16 residues. CDR1 and CDR2 from the germline V gene are MNHEY and SMNVEV (reference sequence). The CDR3 loop is CASSIQGGLIAGELFF.

The rearrangement links TRBV13 to TRBJ1-1; TCRdb lists TRBD1, though no DNA is available to test this call. Germline CDR1 and CDR2: PRHDT and FYEKMQ (reference sequence). The CDR3 extends over 13 amino acids. CDR3: CASNAGTDTEAFF.

Measured by frequency, this clonotype is medium-sized. The chain has TRBV29-1 and TRBJ2-7; the TCRdb call, TRBD1, lacks DNA for checking. There are 12 residues in the CDR3. Looked up from germline, CDR1 is SQVTM and CDR2 is ANQGSEA. This chain's CDR3 is CSGRDRAYEQYF.

The chain joins TRBV3-1 to TRBJ2-7; TCRdb's D gene call, TRBD1, goes unchecked for lack of DNA. CDR1 is LGHDT and CDR2 is YNNKEL in the germline V gene (reference sequence). This CDR3 region has 16 residues. The CDR3 sequence: CASSQDAAGDWYEQYF.

In terms of frequency, this clonotype is medium-sized. This sequence joins TRBV6-2 or TRBV6-3 and TRBJ1-2; TCRdb returns TRBD1, unconfirmable since there is no DNA. The germline gives CDR1 MNHEY, CDR2 SVGEGT. The CDR3 totals 16 residues. The CDR3 loop reads CASSYSSQGANYGYTF.

The rearrangement links TRBV5-1 to TRBJ2-7; TCRdb names TRBD1, which stays unverified in the absence of DNA. The germline V gene encodes CDR1 SGHRS and CDR2 YFSETQ. The CDR3 consists of 16 residues. CDR3 in amino acids: CASSFGQGARSYEQYF. The whole variable domain, remainder taken from reference TRBV5-1 and TRBJ2-7, is KAGVTQTPRYLIKTRGQQVTLSCSPISGHRSVSWYQQTPGQGLQFLFEYFSETQRNKGNFPGRFSGRQFSNSRSEMNVSTLELGDSALYLCASSFGQGARSYEQYFGPGTRLTVT.